The 10 T cell receptor beta chains below come from one sample, sequenced in a study of cytomegalovirus exposure and HLA in healthy donors. The PCR employed 60 Vbeta primers together with 13 Jbeta primers. Data came from immunoSEQ multiplex PCR; TCRdb stores just in-frame clones and leaves some out. The data hold 25,000 to 30,000 clones, with about 62% observed a single time. Sequencing was performed on PBMCs. These receptors came from a male donor in good health and CMV-seropositive.

This sequence joins TRBV6-1 and TRBJ1-3; D not certain. The CDR3 length is 14 residues. The germline V gene has CDR1 MNHNS and CDR2 SASEGT. With 2 bases removed from V and 0 bases from J, the gap between germline ends came to 5 bases. The chain's CDR3 is CASSEPYSGNTIYF. Here the CDR3 DNA reads TGTGCCAGCAGTGAACCCTACTCTGGAAACACCATATATTTT.

The chain joins TRBV18 to TRBJ1-5; a possible D gene is TRBD1 (6 bases). The V gene's germline CDR1 is KGHSH and CDR2 LQKENI. CDR3 length: 14 residues. Trimming removed 4 bases from V and 0 bases from J, with 7 bases in between. The CDR3 sequence is CASSRTDSNQPQHF. The DNA of the CDR3 is TGTGCCAGCTCACGGACAGATAGCAATCAGCCCCAGCATTTT.

The chain couples TRBV18 to TRBJ1-3; D may be TRBD1 (6 bases). This CDR3 contains 15 residues. The V gene lost 3 bases and the J gene lost 1 base, with 10 bases spanning the gap. CDR1 KGHSH and CDR2 LQKENI come from the germline V gene. CDR3 sequence: CASSPTGGSGNTIYF. The DNA for the CDR3 is TGTGCCAGCTCACCGACAGGAGGATCTGGAAACACCATATATTTT.

The CDR3 nucleotides are TGTGCCAGCAGCTCGGGGACAGGGGCCTTCTACGAGCAGTACTTC. Translation gives CASSSGTGAFYEQYF. The rearrangement links TRBV7-4 to TRBJ2-7, with 10 bases aligning to TRBD1. CDR3 length: 15 residues. Looked up from germline, CDR1 is SGHVT and CDR2 is SQSDAQ. Trimming removed 4 bases from V and 3 bases from J; junction bases left unmatched: 6. Full variable domain (outside the CDR3, taken from reference TRBV7-4 and TRBJ2-7): GAGVSQSPRYKVAKRGRDVALRCDSISGHVTLYWYRQTLGQGSEVLTYSQSDAQRDKSGRPSGRFSAERPERSVSTLKIQRTEQGDSAVYLCASSSGTGAFYEQYFGPGTRLTVT.

The table lists this clone with a few counts. The CDR3 loop reads CAISHSTDTQYF. The CDR3, as DNA: TGTGCCATCTCACATAGCACAGATACGCAGTATTTT. This chain links TRBV6-6 with TRBJ2-3; D not certain. This CDR3 is built from 12 residues. V gave up 10 bases and J gave up 0 bases, with 8 bases separating them. Germline values: CDR1 MNHNY, CDR2 SVGAGI (reference sequence).

This clone is a singleton in its sample. V gene TRBV4-1 combines with J gene TRBJ2-7, with D tentatively TRBD2 (5 bases). The CDR3 runs 16 residues. Germline lookup yields CDR1 MGHRA and CDR2 YSYEKL. V lost 0 bases, J lost 6 bases, and 18 bases lay in between. This CDR3 reads CASSQDGTRTVREQYF. CDR3 DNA sequence: TGCGCCAGCAGCCAAGATGGAACTAGAACAGTCCGCGAGCAGTACTTC.

This chain links TRBV7-2 with TRBJ2-1, with 10 bases lining up with TRBD1. Germline assignment: CDR1 SGHTA and CDR2 FQGNSA. Trimming removed 1 base from V and 8 bases from J; junction bases left unmatched: 8. This CDR3 is built from 16 residues. The CDR3 DNA sequence: TGTGCCAGCAGCTTAGTAGGGGGGACAGGGGTACATGAGCAGTTCTTC. Amino acids: CASSLVGGTGVHEQFF.

The chain is built from TRBV27 and TRBJ1-1; tentative D call: TRBD1 (6 bases). Germline-derived CDR1 and CDR2 are MNHEY and SMNVEV (reference sequence). The CDR3 totals 15 residues. V gave up 6 bases and J gave up 3 bases, with 17 bases separating them. The CDR3 here is CASSPGGGRDTEAFF. The CDR3 DNA is TGTGCCAGCAGCCCAGGAGGGGGGAGGGACACTGAAGCTTTCTTT.

This chain joins TRBV29-1 and TRBJ1-2; 9 positions match TRBD1. CDR1 SQVTM and CDR2 ANQGSEA come from the germline V gene. CDR3 length equals 16 residues. V shed 3 bases and J 5 bases; nucleotides not matched to a gene: 13. CDR3 in DNA: TGCAGCGTTGATCGCGGGACAGGGCATGTGGGGTATGGCTACACCTTC. Its translation: CSVDRGTGHVGYGYTF. The full variable domain, completed using reference TRBV29-1 and TRBJ1-2, is SAVISQKPSRDICQRGTSLTIQCQVDSQVTMMFWYRQQPGQSLTLIATANQGSEATYESGFVIDKFPISRPNLTFSTLTVSNMSPEDSSIYLCSVDRGTGHVGYGYTFGSGTRLTVV.

The rearrangement links TRBV28 to TRBJ2-5, with 14 bases matching TRBD2. Trimming took 6 bases from V and 2 from J; bases not matched to a gene: 5. The CDR3 runs to 16 residues. Germline V lookup: CDR1 MDHEN, CDR2 SYDVKM. The CDR3 nucleotides are TGTGCCAGCAGCCTGGGACTAGCGGGAGTTCAAGAGACCCAGTACTTC. Translating it yields CASSLGLAGVQETQYF.